This TCR beta chain was documented in a study of OX40 agonist ivuxolimab in advanced cancers. Background on the whole study: Ivuxolimab was a fully human IgG2 agonistic monoclonal antibody targeting the costimulatory receptor OX40 (CD134). Intravenous ivuxolimab was administered to patients every 2 weeks at six dose levels: 0.01, 0.1, 0.3, 1.5, 3 and 10 mg/kg. Among the approximately 54 dose-escalation patients, approximately 20 had hepatocellular carcinoma, roughly 15 melanoma, 9 renal cell carcinoma and 9 head and neck cancer. In the dose-escalation cohort, more than 75% of patients were male, and the mean age was approximately 60 years, with a range of roughly 20 to 80. Patients were allowed to have had prior anti-PD-1, anti-PD-L1 or anti-CTLA-4 therapy, and 40% of the dose-escalation patients had previously received checkpoint inhibitors. Partial responses occurred in three dose-escalation patients, of whom one had hepatocellular carcinoma and two had cutaneous melanoma. Peripheral TCRbeta sequencing was intended to test whether TCR sequence diversity was altered and clonal T-cell expansion was caused by ivuxolimab. The paper covers the monotherapy dose-escalation part of the phase I ivuxolimab trial, which included N ≈ 54 patients.

The CDR3 contains 14 residues, cysteine and phenylalanine counted. Only the CDR3 region is kept as DNA, spanning 42 bases read in frame from base 1. On this clone: What this receptor recognizes is not known. No base quality information exists; no much larger clone differs at one position.

Broader findings and caveats from the paper: At doses of 0.1 to 3.0 mg/kg, clonal expansion of both CD4+ and CD8+ T cells in blood was seen between baseline and week 6. Antigen specificity was not determined for the clonally expanded peripheral T cells. Partial responders in the 0.1-3.0 mg/kg groups had among the lowest normalized peripheral clonal expansion, especially among CD8+ T cells. After ivuxolimab, CD8+ T cells had more expanded clones than CD4+ T cells on average. Low levels of normalized T-cell clonal expansion were also seen in some nonresponding patients.

To sequence the TCRbeta CDR3 region, genomic DNA was isolated from the sorted cells. The immunoSEQ Assay was used for sequencing of TCRbeta CDR3 regions. The table comes from immuneACCESS by way of TCRdb, which keeps in-frame sequences with V and J called. Part of the clones is missing from these tables; in studies checked, under half for an unresolved V gene and the rest for unknown reasons. The sample table contains about 34,000 clones; only one count was recorded for approximately 90% of them. The ten largest clonotypes hold 9.1% of the sample. Patients with autoimmune disease history or receiving systemic immunosuppression were excluded from the trial. Peripheral blood for TCR sequencing was collected from all dose cohorts at baseline, on cycle 4 day 1, and on cycle 7 day 1. The samples were taken from a phase I, first-in-human, multicenter, open-label dose-escalation trial of ivuxolimab. Adults with locally advanced or metastatic head and neck squamous cell, hepatocellular, melanoma or renal cell carcinoma were enrolled in the trial. Before TCR sequencing, CD4+ T cells and CD8+ T cells were sorted from peripheral blood as separate populations.

The source is an adult with an advanced solid tumor such as melanoma, head and neck, liver or kidney cancer. The sample consisted of CD4+ or CD8+ T cells sorted from blood, taken in a trial of the OX40 agonist ivuxolimab. Recombination joined TRBV1 with TRBJ2-7; no DNA check was done on the table's D call, TRBD2. TRBV1 corresponds to a pseudogene. The bases read TGCACCAGCAGCCAAGATAGACTAGCAGGCGAGCAGTACTTC. This gives the protein CTSSQDRLAGEQYF.